The 10 T cell receptor beta chains presented below share a single source sample, sequenced in a study of blood T cell repertoires in COVID-19. Libraries were prepared by immunoSEQ multiplex PCR; TCRdb keeps only in-frame clonotypes and omits some of them. The sample holds some 370,000 clones; more than 70% are singletons and the top ten take more than 0.95%. The specimen sequenced was peripheral blood. The receptors derive from a man aged 40-49 years with acute or convalescent COVID-19.

The chain carries TRBV5-4 and TRBJ1-4; D remains ambiguous. This CDR3 has 15 residues. From germline, CDR1 is SGHNT and CDR2 YYREEE (reference sequence). The ends were cut back, 1 base at V and 8 bases at J, with 15 bases in the middle. CDR3 in DNA: TGTGCCAGCAGCTTGACGGCTGCGGCGGAGGAAAAACTGTTTTTT. Its translation is CASSLTAAAEEKLFF.

The V and J genes are TRBV27 and TRBJ1-1; 9 bases align to TRBD1. The V gene's germline CDR1 is MNHEY and CDR2 SMNVEV (reference sequence). The CDR3 length is 14 residues. The J segment lost 6 bases and the V segment lost 6 bases, leaving 8 bases of the junction unmatched. This CDR3 reads CASSRPGQGAEAFF. As DNA, the CDR3 is TGTGCCAGCAGCCGACCGGGACAGGGTGCTGAAGCTTTCTTT.

This rearrangement joins TRBV3-1 (or the pseudogene TRBV3-2) to TRBJ2-7; 9 bases match TRBD2. This CDR3 spans 15 amino acids. With V trimmed by 3 bases and J by 9 bases, 12 bases remained unmatched. Germline V lookup: CDR1 LGHDT, CDR2 YNNKEL (reference sequence). CDR3 region: CASSQLAGSRLPQYF. CDR3 coding DNA: TGTGCCAGCAGCCAGCTAGCGGGGTCCAGGTTACCGCAGTACTTC.

This chain links TRBV3-1 (or the pseudogene TRBV3-2) with TRBJ1-6; possible D gene TRBD1, 5 bases. The V gene's germline CDR1 is LGHDT and CDR2 YNNKEL (reference sequence). This CDR3 contains 14 residues. The V gene lost 4 bases and the J gene lost 6 bases, with 10 bases spanning the gap. CDR3 amino acids: CASSRGAGNSPLHF. CDR3 DNA sequence: TGTGCCAGCAGCCGTGGGGCAGGTAATTCACCCCTCCACTTT.

This clone was counted many times. This chain links TRBV9 with TRBJ2-2; possibly TRBD2 for D (5 bases). The CDR3 extends over 13 amino acids. Germline CDR1 reads SGDLS; CDR2 reads YYNGEE. Trimming shortened V by 2 bases and J by 8 bases, and 10 bases separated the two germline ends. Here the CDR3 DNA reads TGTGCCAGCAGCGTTTTGGCGGGTGGGGAGCTGTTTTTT. This translates into CASSVLAGGELFF.

The chain couples TRBV19 to TRBJ2-2; 7 positions match TRBD1. Trimming cost V 5 bases and J 6 bases; bases outside gene matches: 9. This CDR3 comprises 15 residues. CDR1 is LNHDA and CDR2 is SQIVND in the germline V gene (reference sequence). CDR3 in amino acids: CASSPWTGAAGELFF. CDR3 DNA sequence: TGTGCCAGTAGTCCATGGACAGGAGCTGCCGGGGAGCTGTTTTTT.

This chain connects TRBV11-3 to TRBJ2-2; 10 nucleotides match TRBD1. The CDR3 is made up of 15 amino acids. V lost 5 bases to trimming and J lost 6 bases; unmatched junction nucleotides: 6. Germline CDR1 SGHNT, CDR2 YENEEA. The CDR3 here is CASSPRDRGSGELFF. CDR3 nucleotides: TGTGCCAGCAGCCCTAGGGACAGGGGATCCGGGGAGCTGTTTTTT. The full variable domain, its missing parts supplied by reference TRBV11-3 and TRBJ2-2, is EAGVVQSPRYKIIEKKQPVAFWCNPISGHNTLYWYLQNLGQGPELLIRYENEEAVDDSQLPKDRFSAERLKGVDSTLKIQPAELGDSAVYLCASSPRDRGSGELFFGEGSRLTVL.

The rearrangement links TRBV3-1 (or the pseudogene TRBV3-2) to TRBJ2-5, with D perhaps TRBD2 (5 bases). The germline V gene encodes CDR1 LGHDT and CDR2 YNNKEL (reference sequence). Trimming removed 7 bases at V and 4 bases at J, with 16 bases between. The CDR3 has 14 residues. The CDR3 sequence: CASNHGERGETQYF. CDR3 nucleotides: TGTGCCAGCAACCACGGGGAGCGAGGAGAGACCCAGTACTTC.

This clone was found once. This chain joins TRBV18 and TRBJ1-3; D not certain. V dropped 3 bases and J dropped 0 bases, with 12 bases sitting between them. Germline-derived CDR1 and CDR2 are KGHSH and LQKENI. CDR3 size: 16 residues. The CDR3 protein is CASSPELVISGNTIYF. As DNA, the CDR3 is TGTGCCAGCTCACCTGAGTTGGTAATCTCTGGAAACACCATATATTTT.

The chain employs TRBV28 and TRBJ1-2, with D possibly TRBD1 on 6 matching bases. CDR1 is MDHEN and CDR2 is SYDVKM in the germline V gene. V dropped 8 bases and J dropped 6 bases, with 10 bases sitting between them. The CDR3 consists of 11 residues. This CDR3 reads CASEQGDGYTF. DNA of the CDR3: TGTGCCAGCGAACAGGGTGATGGCTACACCTTC.